This is a list of T cell receptor beta chains from one sample in a study of cytomegalovirus exposure and HLA in healthy donors. TCRdb's copy holds only in-frame clones and misses some; the assay was immunoSEQ multiplex PCR. Of fewer than 150,000 clones in the sample, 75% to 90% were seen once. Specimen: PBMCs. These receptors all come from a young woman in good health and CMV-seropositive. The conserved cysteine and the conserved F or W are not part of the CDR3 here.

CDR3 protein: ASSKSSGGSNEQF; V gene: TRBV19; J gene: TRBJ2-1
CDR3 protein: ASSWRRQNTEAF; V gene: TRBV6-5; J gene: TRBJ1-1
CDR3 protein: ASSLVGNTEAF; V gene: TRBV28; J gene: TRBJ1-1
CDR3 protein: AWNQEEVDEQY; V gene: TRBV30; J gene: TRBJ2-7
CDR3 protein: ASSLGAGWGNYGYT; V gene: TRBV5-6; J gene: TRBJ1-2
CDR3 protein: SASEHRRP; V gene: TRBV20-1; J gene: TRBJ1-1
CDR3 protein: ASSHLQETQY; V gene: TRBV11-2; J gene: TRBJ2-5
CDR3 protein: ASSFSTHTEAF; V gene: TRBV7-3; J gene: TRBJ1-1
CDR3 protein: ASSLALGDRIRGEQY; V gene: TRBV5-1; J gene: TRBJ2-7
CDR3 protein: ASRGDSPYEQY; V gene: TRBV28; J gene: TRBJ2-7
CDR3 protein: ASSSGGGGATDTQY; V gene: TRBV9; J gene: TRBJ2-3
CDR3 protein: ASSLVGTGRTYEQY; V gene: TRBV11-2; J gene: TRBJ2-7
CDR3 protein: ASSTSSTLNTEAF; V gene: TRBV19; J gene: TRBJ1-1
CDR3 protein: ASMGDSQPQH; V gene: TRBV2; J gene: TRBJ1-5
CDR3 protein: ASSLTQGTDTQY; V gene: TRBV7-3; J gene: TRBJ2-3
CDR3 protein: ASSLAGGNYEQY; V gene: TRBV5-1; J gene: TRBJ2-7
CDR3 protein: ASSQSYEQY; V gene: TRBV5-1; J gene: TRBJ2-7
CDR3 protein: ASSILAGGGTDTQY; V gene: TRBV21-1; J gene: TRBJ2-3
CDR3 protein: ASSLGGTRPYNEQF; V gene: TRBV5-1; J gene: TRBJ2-1
CDR3 protein: ASSLTVNTEAF; V gene: TRBV5-6; J gene: TRBJ1-1
CDR3 protein: ATSSGTNYGYT; V gene: TRBV15; J gene: TRBJ1-2
CDR3 protein: ASSSRDPRGAF; V gene: TRBV27; J gene: TRBJ1-1
CDR3 protein: ASSPGPQGAKGEQY; V gene: TRBV9; J gene: .
CDR3 protein: ASSLLGGRPHTGELF; V gene: TRBV27; J gene: TRBJ2-2
CDR3 protein: ASSPRPPSLADGSYEQY; V gene: TRBV19; J gene: TRBJ2-7
CDR3 protein: ASIGSPGVQETQY; V gene: TRBV28; J gene: TRBJ2-5